The 28 T cell receptor beta chains given below trace back to one sample, sequenced in a study of shared clonotypes between healthy human individuals. Some clones are missing from TCRdb's copy, which holds only in-frame ones; the method was immunoSEQ multiplex PCR. The sample consists of about 960,000 clones, 76% of them appearing once. Input material: memory CD4+ T cells sorted from blood. Specified subset: CD45RA-negative fraction. The receptor source for this set is a man younger than 35 in good health.

This clone was recorded once. The V and J genes are TRBV7-2 and TRBJ2-7; unclear D gene. The CDR3 is made up of 14 amino acids. CDR1 and CDR2 (germline): SGHTA, FQGNSA. V lost 5 bases to trimming and J lost 6 bases, with 17 bases between them. The CDR3 coding sequence is TGTGCCAGCAGCGAACACCCCGCGAGGAGCGAGCAGTACTTC. Protein sequence: CASSEHPARSEQYF. The full variable domain, rest sourced from reference TRBV7-2 and TRBJ2-7, is GAGVSQSPSNKVTEKGKDVELRCDPISGHTALYWYRQSLGQGLEFLIYFQGNSAPDKSGLPSDRFSAERTGGSVSTLTIQRTQQEDSAVYLCASSEHPARSEQYFGPGTRLTVT.

The chain links TRBV10-2 to TRBJ1-1, with D maybe TRBD1 (6 bases). The CDR3 is made up of 14 amino acids. Trimming left V 6 bases short and J 4 bases short, with 15 bases between. Germline V CDR1 and CDR2: WSHSY, SAAADI. The chain's CDR3 is CASRDWTEVTEAFF. The CDR3 DNA is TGCGCCAGCAGGGATTGGACAGAAGTCACTGAAGCTTTCTTT.

V gene TRBV10-2 combines with J gene TRBJ1-2, with D perhaps matching TRBD1 (6 bases). Trimming left V 6 bases short and J 5 bases short, with 10 bases between. Germline CDR1 and CDR2: WSHSY and SAAADI. The CDR3 extends over 12 amino acids. CDR3 in DNA: TGCGCCAGCAGCCAACAGGGTTATGGCTACACCTTC. Protein product: CASSQQGYGYTF.

The J gene is TRBJ1-3, the V gene TRBV5-5, with 7 bases that match TRBD1. This CDR3 has 15 amino acids. J was trimmed by 2 bases and V by 5 bases; bases with no gene match: 7. Germline V lookup: CDR1 SGHKS, CDR2 YYEKEE (reference sequence). CDR3 bases: TGTGCCAGCAGACGAAACCAGGGGGCTGGAAACACCATATATTTT. Amino acids: CASRRNQGAGNTIYF. Using reference TRBV5-5 and TRBJ1-3 for the parts outside the CDR3, the full variable domain is DAGVTQSPTHLIKTRGQQVTLRCSPISGHKSVSWYQQVLGQGPQFIFQYYEKEERGRGNFPDRFSARQFPNYSSELNVNALLLGDSALYLCASRRNQGAGNTIYFGEGSWLTVV.

The chain links TRBV6-6 to TRBJ2-3; TRBD1 might be the D (6 bases). The germline V gene has CDR1 MNHNY and CDR2 SVGAGI (reference sequence). This CDR3 is built from 12 residues. V shed 9 bases and J shed 2 bases, with 9 bases lying between them. The CDR3 reads CASRGYTDTQYF. The CDR3 bases are TGTGCCAGTAGGGGGTACACAGATACGCAGTATTTT.

CDR3 coding DNA: TGTGCCAGCAGCTCATCCGGGACTAGCGGGCTGTACCAAGAGACCCAGTACTTC. Its protein is CASSSSGTSGLYQETQYF. The chain recombines TRBV11-2 with TRBJ2-5; 12 bases match TRBD2. V gave up 4 bases and J gave up 0 bases; unmatched junction bases: 9. Germline values: CDR1 SGHAT, CDR2 FQNNGV. The CDR3 is 18 residues long.

The J gene is TRBJ2-6, the V gene TRBV19, with D perhaps TRBD1 (6 bases). Germline values: CDR1 LNHDA, CDR2 SQIVND (reference sequence). The CDR3 is made up of 15 amino acids. The germline V and J ends were trimmed by 5 bases and 0 bases, with 8 bases remaining between them. CDR3 region: CASSRQVSGANVLTF. In DNA form, the CDR3 reads TGTGCCAGTAGTCGACAGGTCTCTGGGGCCAACGTCCTGACTTTC.

This chain's CDR3 is CASSLRTGGRADTQYF. The CDR3 DNA is TGTGCCAGTAGTCTCCGGACAGGTGGTCGGGCAGATACGCAGTATTTT. V and J are TRBV19 and TRBJ2-3, with 7 bases matching TRBD1. Germline CDR1 reads LNHDA; CDR2 reads SQIVND (reference sequence). The CDR3 is made up of 16 amino acids. The V segment lost 5 bases and the J segment 4 bases; nucleotides outside the gene matches: 12.

V is TRBV18 and J is TRBJ2-7; 9 nucleotides match TRBD1. The CDR3 has 15 amino acids. The junction had 6 bases not matched to a gene; V was cut back by 2 bases and J by 4 bases. Germline values: CDR1 KGHSH, CDR2 LQKENI. The CDR3 spells CASSPTDRGGYEQYF. CDR3 in DNA: TGTGCCAGCTCACCAACGGACAGGGGAGGGTACGAGCAGTACTTC. Complete variable domain (other parts from reference TRBV18 and TRBJ2-7): NAGVMQNPRHLVRRRGQEARLRCSPMKGHSHVYWYRQLPEEGLKFMVYLQKENIIDESGMPKERFSAEFPKEGPSILRIQQVVRGDSAAYFCASSPTDRGGYEQYFGPGTRLTVT.

The genes are TRBV5-1 and TRBJ1-3; D gene unclear. Germline assignment: CDR1 SGHRS and CDR2 YFSETQ. Trimming left V 4 bases short and J 0 bases short, with 8 bases between. This CDR3 is built from 14 residues. In DNA, the CDR3 is TGCGCCAGCAGCAACGGCGACTCTGGAAACACCATATATTTT. Its translation is CASSNGDSGNTIYF.

The gene calls are TRBV13 and TRBJ2-2; D may be TRBD2 (5 bases). V gave up 4 bases and J gave up 5 bases, with 11 bases separating them. The germline V gene has CDR1 PRHDT and CDR2 FYEKMQ (reference sequence). The CDR3 totals 14 residues. The CDR3 region is CASSSSTRTGELFF. Here the CDR3 DNA reads TGTGCCAGCAGCTCTTCAACTAGGACCGGGGAGCTGTTTTTT.

This rearrangement joins TRBV5-1 to TRBJ1-5; D perhaps matches TRBD1 (5 bases). Per the germline V gene, CDR1 is SGHRS and CDR2 is YFSETQ. The CDR3 runs 15 residues. V was clipped by 4 bases and J by 3 bases, with 14 bases between them. CDR3 nucleotide sequence: TGCGCCAGCAGCCGGACGGGGGAATACAATCAGCCCCAGCATTTT. Its translation: CASSRTGEYNQPQHF. Combining the CDR3 with reference TRBV5-1 and TRBJ1-5 gives the whole variable domain KAGVTQTPRYLIKTRGQQVTLSCSPISGHRSVSWYQQTPGQGLQFLFEYFSETQRNKGNFPGRFSGRQFSNSRSEMNVSTLELGDSALYLCASSRTGEYNQPQHFGDGTRLSIL.

The chain uses TRBV7-9 and TRBJ2-5; 10 positions agree with TRBD2. This CDR3 has 16 amino acids. The germline CDR1 and CDR2 sequences are SEHNR and FQNEAQ (reference sequence). The V gene end was trimmed by 1 base and the J gene end by 5 bases; junction bases not matched to a gene: 7. DNA for the CDR3: TGTGCCAGCAGCTTAGACGGAACTAGCGGGATTGAGACCCAGTACTTC. It specifies CASSLDGTSGIETQYF. Using reference TRBV7-9 and TRBJ2-5 for the parts outside the CDR3, the full variable domain is DTGVSQNPRHKITKRGQNVTFRCDPISEHNRLYWYRQTLGQGPEFLTYFQNEAQLEKSRLLSDRFSAERPKGSFSTLEIQRTEQGDSAMYLCASSLDGTSGIETQYFGPGTRLLVL.

This chain links TRBV5-1 with TRBJ2-5; D might be TRBD1 (5 bases). Germline assignment: CDR1 SGHRS and CDR2 YFSETQ. V was shortened by 0 bases and J by 4 bases, with 19 bases between the two germline ends. The CDR3 runs 17 residues. The CDR3 protein is CASSLAFPDAGRETQYF. CDR3 in DNA: TGCGCCAGCAGCTTGGCCTTCCCGGACGCAGGGCGAGAGACCCAGTACTTC.

This clone has only a few counts. This sample also contains other DNA sequences that code for the same CDR3. V is TRBV4-3 and J is TRBJ2-2; no clear D. The CDR3 has 14 amino acids. V was pared by 0 bases and J by 4 bases, with 6 bases between. CDR1 and CDR2 from the germline V gene are LGHNA and YSLEER. Here the CDR3 reads CASSQDLSTGELFF. CDR3 coding DNA: TGCGCCAGCAGCCAAGATCTAAGCACCGGGGAGCTGTTTTTT.

The chain combines TRBV19 with TRBJ1-6; a weak D match, TRBD1 (5 bases). Deletions cut 3 bases from V and 7 bases from J, with 16 bases between. Germline CDR1 and CDR2: LNHDA and SQIVND (reference sequence). CDR3 length equals 16 residues. The CDR3 protein is CASSISQGRGNSPLHF. In DNA, the CDR3 is TGTGCCAGTAGTATCTCCCAGGGAAGAGGCAATTCACCCCTCCACTTT.

This chain links TRBV2 with TRBJ2-7; D is uncertain. The CDR3 spans 15 residues. Germline CDR1 SNHLY, CDR2 FYNNEI. V was trimmed by 2 bases and J by 3 bases, leaving 14 bases between them. The DNA of the CDR3 is TGTGCCAGCAGTGAAAACAACCTAAGTCGCTACGAGCAGTACTTC. This translates into CASSENNLSRYEQYF.

The chain uses TRBV4-1 and TRBJ1-4, with TRBD1 as a possible D gene (6 bases). V was pared by 8 bases and J by 1 base, with 17 bases between. The CDR3 is made up of 16 amino acids. CDR1 and CDR2 (germline): MGHRA, YSYEKL. CDR3: CASSPLGAGTNEKLFF. CDR3 DNA sequence: TGCGCCAGCTCTCCCCTGGGGGCGGGAACTAATGAAAAACTGTTTTTT.

V and J are TRBV2 and TRBJ2-1, with TRBD2 matching over 8 bases. The CDR3 extends over 13 amino acids. Trimming cost V 4 bases and J 8 bases; bases outside gene matches: 4. CDR1 is SNHLY, CDR2 FYNNEI, per germline. Here the CDR3 DNA reads TGTGCCAGCAGTGGGGGACTAGATGATGAGCAGTTCTTC. The encoded protein is CASSGGLDDEQFF.

The chain recombines TRBV6-1 with TRBJ1-2; 8 bases agree with TRBD1. The junction had 7 bases not matched to a gene; V was cut back by 7 bases and J by 0 bases. The CDR3 totals 15 residues. Per the germline V gene, CDR1 is MNHNS and CDR2 is SASEGT. The CDR3 DNA sequence: TGTGCCAGCACCCCCGAACAGGGGGCTAACTATGGCTACACCTTC. It is translated as CASTPEQGANYGYTF.

The gene calls are TRBV20-1 and TRBJ2-4, with D uncertain. The CDR3 consists of 11 residues. Germline V gene data show CDR1 as DFQATT and CDR2 as SNEGSKA (reference sequence). Trimming pared 2 bases from V and 6 bases from J, leaving 5 bases between. CDR3 sequence (DNA): TGCAGTGCTAGAAGAGTAAACATTCAGTACTTC. As protein: CSARRVNIQYF.

This chain links TRBV6-5 with TRBJ2-7; D uncertain. V shed 4 bases and J shed 6 bases, with 7 bases lying between them. CDR1 and CDR2 (germline): MNHEY, SVGAGI. The CDR3 has 11 amino acids. The CDR3 region has the DNA TGTGCCAGCAGTTCCCCAACCGAGCAGTACTTC. Residues: CASSSPTEQYF.

The chain recombines TRBV6-5 with TRBJ1-4; possible D gene TRBD1, 6 bases. The ends were cut back, 6 bases at V and 8 bases at J, with 19 bases in the middle. The CDR3 extends over 15 amino acids. CDR1 is MNHEY, CDR2 SVGAGI, per germline. Here the CDR3 DNA reads TGTGCCAGCAGCCGAATCAGGGGTGTAGGGGAAAAACTGTTTTTT. Amino acid sequence: CASSRIRGVGEKLFF.

The V call is TRBV7-8, the J call TRBJ1-3, with 9 bases lining up with TRBD1. This CDR3 contains 17 residues. Germline CDR1 is SGHVS and CDR2 is FQNEAQ. J was trimmed by 2 bases and V by 1 base; bases with no gene match: 6. CDR3 bases: TGTGCCAGCAGCTTAGTGACAGGGGGGTTAGCTGGAAACACCATATATTTT. As protein: CASSLVTGGLAGNTIYF.

V gene TRBV9 combines with J gene TRBJ2-3; D is uncertain. This CDR3 is 14 amino acids long. Germline assignment: CDR1 SGDLS and CDR2 YYNGEE. Deletions cut 0 bases from V and 2 bases from J, with 7 bases between. The CDR3 reads CASSVDSFTDTQYF. The CDR3 DNA reads TGTGCCAGCAGCGTAGATTCATTCACAGATACGCAGTATTTT. Variable domain in full (rest from reference TRBV9 and TRBJ2-3): DSGVTQTPKHLITATGQRVTLRCSPRSGDLSVYWYQQSLDQGLQFLIQYYNGEERAKGNILERFSAQQFPDLHSELNLSSLELGDSALYFCASSVDSFTDTQYFGPGTRLTVL.

This rearrangement joins TRBV7-2 to TRBJ2-1; 9 bases agree with TRBD2. The junction had 4 bases not matched to a gene; V was cut back by 5 bases and J by 11 bases. The CDR3 covers 12 residues. Germline V gene data show CDR1 as SGHTA and CDR2 as FQGNSA. The CDR3 region has the DNA TGTGCCAGCAGCGAGACTAGCGGAAAGCAGTTCTTC. Residues: CASSETSGKQFF.

This clone was found a few times. The chain has TRBV18 and TRBJ2-7; D tentatively fits TRBD1 or TRBD2 (5 bases each). Between the trimmed V and J ends, which lost 4 bases and 6 bases, there was a span of 10 bases. CDR3 length equals 12 residues. The germline V gene encodes CDR1 KGHSH and CDR2 LQKENI. The CDR3 loop reads CASSLGDTEQYF. Here the CDR3 DNA reads TGTGCCAGCTCACTGGGGGATACCGAGCAGTACTTC.

The CDR3 reads CASSFDRFYGYTF. The CDR3 nucleotides are TGCGCCAGCAGTTTTGACAGATTCTATGGCTACACCTTC. The chain employs TRBV10-1 and TRBJ1-2, with D possibly matching TRBD1 (5 bases). CDR1 and CDR2 from the germline V gene are WNHNN and SYGVQD (reference sequence). The CDR3 is 13 residues long. Trimming removed 5 bases at V and 4 bases at J, with 11 bases between.